This TCR beta chain was documented in a study of T cell changes during pregnancy in multiple sclerosis. Generated by immunoSEQ multiplex PCR, the TCRdb table keeps only in-frame clones and is missing some. The sample contains approximately 34,000 clones, about 91% of which appear only once. V was clipped by 4 bases and J by 8 bases; unmatched bases: 10. Germline CDR1 and CDR2: MNHEY and SMNVEV (reference sequence). This CDR3 has 15 amino acids. The TCR was taken from a female donor with multiple sclerosis, enrolled in a pregnancy study. This chain links TRBV27 with TRBJ2-2, with 7 bases lining up with TRBD1. The starting material was CD4+ T cells from peripheral blood mononuclear cells, obtained after pregnancy. The CDR3 loop reads CASSSDRLGAGELFF. CDR3 nucleotides: TGTGCCAGCAGTTCGGACAGGCTAGGGGCTGGGGAGCTGTTTTTT.